Only a few counts were recorded for the clone carrying this T cell receptor beta chain. As yet, its antigen is unknown. TCRdb fed the reads into MiXCR, producing one record per CDR3 protein. The sample records 300,000 to 400,000 distinct CDR3 sequences, 29% being singletons. This sample is drawn from a study of T cell repertoires in cytomegalovirus infection. The sample here was cultured PBMCs, taken from culture after CMV antigen stimulation. The sequence was collected from a human donor in good health (CMV status not recorded). Some clones in this sample may be carry-over from other donors' samples.

CDR3: CASSALGQAFGGNIQYF. CDR3 bases: TGTGCCAGCAGCGCGTTGGGACAGGCTTTCGGGGGAAACATTCAGTACTTC. The chain combines TRBV9 with TRBJ2-4; 8 bases agree with TRBD1. The germline V gene has CDR1 SGDLS and CDR2 YYNGEE. The CDR3 is made up of 17 amino acids. V shed 3 bases, J shed 6 bases, and the junction held 14 bases outside the gene matches. Based on the CDR3 plus reference TRBV9 and TRBJ2-4, the full variable domain is DSGVTQTPKHLITATGQRVTLRCSPRSGDLSVYWYQQSLDQGLQFLIQYYNGEERAKGNILERFSAQQFPDLHSELNLSSLELGDSALYFCASSALGQAFGGNIQYFGAGTRLSVL.